The T cell receptor beta chain under discussion was sequenced for a study of blood T cell repertoires in COVID-19. Study-level information: The study drew acute and convalescent COVID-19 samples from the United States, Italy and Spain. The cDNA or gDNA used as material had been derived from T cells, B-cell-depleted T cells, or PBMCs.

The trim removed 6 bases at V and 4 bases at J, leaving 5 bases unmatched. The CDR3 length is 15 residues. Germline assignment: CDR1 KGHSH and CDR2 LQKENI. Here immunoSEQ multiplex PCR was the method, and the copy in TCRdb shows in-frame clones only, minus some. The table records some 230,000 clones, 65% to 85% of them present only once. On this clone itself: Other DNA sequences from this sample encode an identical CDR3 as well.

V and J are TRBV18 and TRBJ2-1, with TRBD1 matching 11 bases. This clonotype was sampled from a woman in her 30s who had recovered from COVID-19. Sequenced material: peripheral blood. The CDR3 reads CASSPGTGGYNEQFF. CDR3 DNA: TGTGCCAGCTCCCCGGGGACAGGGGGGTACAATGAGCAGTTCTTC.